Presented here are 5 T cell receptor beta chains from one specimen sequenced in a study of blood T cell repertoires in COVID-19. Using immunoSEQ multiplex PCR, the repertoire was profiled, and TCRdb retains in-frame clones only, with some absent. The data show around 260,000 clones, with more than 80% seen just once and about 3% held by the top ten. The sequenced sample was peripheral blood. The receptors shown here come from a woman aged 25 to 45 with active or convalescent COVID-19.

This chain connects TRBV28 to TRBJ1-2; 8 bases fit TRBD1. The CDR3 loop spans 16 amino acids. The V segment lost 4 bases and the J segment 3 bases; nucleotides outside the gene matches: 10. CDR1 MDHEN and CDR2 SYDVKM come from the germline V gene. The CDR3 DNA follows: TGTGCCAGCAGTTCCGCATCGACAGGGGTCCACTATGGCTACACCTTC. Translated: CASSSASTGVHYGYTF.

This clone was detected only a few times. The CDR3 DNA reads as TGTGCCAGTAGTCCCCGCGGGGGGCCGCGGTTCTTC. As protein: CASSPRGGPRFF. The chain links TRBV19 to TRBJ2-1; 8 bases align to TRBD2. Germline-derived CDR1 and CDR2 are LNHDA and SQIVND (reference sequence). CDR3 length: 12 amino acids. V was clipped by 5 bases and J by 15 bases; unmatched bases: 9.

The rearrangement links TRBV7-9 to TRBJ1-2, with 10 bases aligning to TRBD1. The length of the CDR3 is 15 residues. V trimming: 5 bases; J trimming: 6 bases; junction bases outside the gene matches: 9. CDR1 is SEHNR and CDR2 is FQNEAQ in the germline V gene (reference sequence). The DNA of the CDR3 is TGTGCCAGCAGCCCCCCGGGACAGGGGTACCATGGCTACACCTTC. Amino acids: CASSPPGQGYHGYTF.

This chain joins TRBV28 and TRBJ2-3; the match to TRBD2 covers 7 bases. The germline gives CDR1 MDHEN, CDR2 SYDVKM. V lost 0 bases to trimming and J lost 3 bases; unmatched junction nucleotides: 9. The CDR3 runs 17 residues. The CDR3 sequence: CASSLWAGRGETDTQYF. The CDR3 DNA reads as TGTGCCAGCAGTTTATGGGCCGGTCGGGGGGAGACAGATACGCAGTATTTT.

The count of this clone is one. The chain combines TRBV7-9 with TRBJ2-7; tentative D call: TRBD1 (7 bases). Per the germline V gene, CDR1 is SEHNR and CDR2 is FQNEAQ (reference sequence). V was pared by 1 base and J by 0 bases, with 22 bases between. The length of the CDR3 is 19 residues. This CDR3 reads CASSLGSAGGPTSSYEQYF. The CDR3 DNA follows: TGTGCCAGCAGCTTAGGGTCGGCAGGGGGGCCCACAAGCTCCTACGAGCAGTACTTC.